This T cell receptor beta chain appears in the sequencing data of a study of CD8+ T cells in alopecia areata. Trimming removed 5 bases from V and 5 bases from J, with 22 bases in between. Germline CDR1 MDHEN, CDR2 SYDVKM. This CDR3 is built from 17 residues. cDNA serving as the sequencing template came from extracted, reverse transcribed RNA. Data came from immunoSEQ multiplex PCR; TCRdb stores just in-frame clones and leaves some out. The sample includes about 110,000 clones, approximately 50% of them seen just once. Specimen: NKG2D-low CD8+ T cells sorted from blood. V gene TRBV28 combines with J gene TRBJ1-5, with D possibly matching TRBD1 (5 bases). The TCR sequence derives from a human donor with alopecia areata. This CDR3 reads CASSGGFGGRDYQPQHF. As DNA, the CDR3 is TGTGCCAGCAGTGGGGGTTTCGGGGGTAGGGACTATCAGCCCCAGCATTTT.